The 28 T cell receptor beta chains reported below all come from one sample, sequenced in a study of brain T cells in children with intractable seizures. This table comes from immunoSEQ multiplex PCR, and its TCRdb copy is limited to in-frame clones, with some not included. Of under 150,000 clones in the sample, 90% to 95% were seen once. The source was peripheral blood, collected at surgery. The receptors were sampled from a boy less than two years old with hemimegalencephaly and intractable seizures.

This sequence joins TRBV28 and TRBJ2-5; D is possibly TRBD1 or TRBD2 (5 bases each). V was cut by 5 bases and J by 5 bases, with 18 bases left in between. The CDR3 runs to 15 residues. Germline CDR1 and CDR2: MDHEN and SYDVKM. CDR3 bases: TGTGCCAGCAGTGAGGGACGGTTAAACGGGGAGACCCAGTACTTC. Protein product: CASSEGRLNGETQYF.

The chain carries TRBV18 and TRBJ2-1; 8 bases match TRBD1. V lost 7 bases, J lost 4 bases, and 6 bases stayed unmatched. From germline, CDR1 is KGHSH and CDR2 LQKENI. The CDR3 has 14 residues. CDR3 amino acids: CASFGTGAYNEQFF. CDR3 bases: TGTGCCAGCTTCGGGACAGGCGCATACAATGAGCAGTTCTTC.

The rearrangement uses TRBV6-6 and TRBJ2-7; 8 bases match TRBD1. The junction had 10 bases not matched to a gene; V was cut back by 11 bases and J by 4 bases. This CDR3 has 13 amino acids. From germline, CDR1 is MNHNY and CDR2 SVGAGI (reference sequence). The CDR3 sequence: CAAQGQGAYEQYF. As DNA, the CDR3 is TGTGCCGCCCAGGGGCAGGGGGCGTACGAGCAGTACTTC.

The CDR3 reads CASSAGAAGANVLTF. DNA of the CDR3: TGTGCCAGCAGCGCAGGGGCGGCTGGGGCCAACGTCCTGACTTTC. The chain employs TRBV13 and TRBJ2-6, with a possible D match to TRBD1 (6 bases). The CDR3 runs to 15 residues. The germline V and J ends were trimmed by 5 bases and 2 bases, with 10 bases remaining between them. CDR1 and CDR2 from the germline V gene are PRHDT and FYEKMQ (reference sequence).

This chain connects TRBV10-3 to TRBJ2-1; D gene uncertain. The germline V gene encodes CDR1 ENHRY and CDR2 SYGVKD. CDR3 size: 12 residues. The V and J ends lost 11 bases and 6 bases respectively, with 14 bases between them. CDR3 in amino acids: CAAQDRSNEQFF. In nucleotides, the CDR3 is TGTGCCGCCCAAGACCGTTCCAATGAGCAGTTCTTC.

This clone was counted a single time. V and J are TRBV5-5 and TRBJ1-5; 9 bases line up with TRBD1. The junction had 8 bases not matched to a gene; V was cut back by 4 bases and J by 9 bases. Germline V CDR1 and CDR2: SGHKS, YYEKEE (reference sequence). The CDR3 is made up of 14 amino acids. For the CDR3, the DNA is TGTGCCAGCAGCAGTGGACAGGGGTTCGGGCCCCAGCATTTT. Its translation: CASSSGQGFGPQHF.

The CDR3 DNA reads TGTGCCAGCAGCGCCGGGACAGGGGGCGAGCAGTACTTC. This sequence encodes CASSAGTGGEQYF. The rearrangement uses TRBV5-4 and TRBJ2-7; 11 nucleotides align to TRBD1. CDR1 and CDR2 from the germline V gene are SGHNT and YYREEE (reference sequence). Trimming at V came to 4 bases and at J to 6 bases, leaving 3 bases not matched to a gene. This CDR3 is built from 13 residues.

The chain uses TRBV28 and TRBJ2-5, with D perhaps assigned TRBD1 or TRBD2 (5 bases each). Germline V CDR1 and CDR2: MDHEN, SYDVKM. V was pared by 7 bases and J by 5 bases, with 20 bases between. This CDR3 has 15 amino acids. The CDR3, as DNA: TGTGCCAGCAAGGGCAGGGTTCGTTGGGAGGAGACCCAGTACTTC. This translates into CASKGRVRWEETQYF. The variable domain in full, completed from reference TRBV28 and TRBJ2-5, reads DVKVTQSSRYLVKRTGEKVFLECVQDMDHENMFWYRQDPGLGLRLIYFSYDVKMKEKGDIPEGYSVSREKKERFSLILESASTNQTSMYLCASKGRVRWEETQYFGPGTRLLVL.

This chain joins TRBV15 and TRBJ2-7; D might be TRBD1 (5 bases). V lost 0 bases and J 6 bases, leaving 15 bases between the germline ends. This CDR3 spans 15 amino acids. Germline V gene data show CDR1 as LNHNV and CDR2 as YYDKDF (reference sequence). The CDR3 sequence: CATSRDRAGWGEQYF. The CDR3 DNA follows: TGTGCCACCAGCAGAGATCGGGCAGGGTGGGGCGAGCAGTACTTC.

This chain uses TRBV9 with TRBJ2-7; 9 nucleotides agree with TRBD1. CDR3 size: 13 residues. V lost 4 bases and J lost 2; bases outside the gene matches: 1. From germline, CDR1 is SGDLS and CDR2 YYNGEE. This chain's CDR3 is CASSRDRAYEQYF. DNA of the CDR3: TGTGCCAGCAGCCGGGACAGGGCCTACGAGCAGTACTTC.

The rearrangement joins TRBV21-1 to TRBJ2-5; the table names TRBD1, a call not compared with the DNA. TRBV21-1 is a recognized pseudogene. The CDR3 covers 15 residues. The CDR3 reads CASSPRDRVPETQYF. The CDR3, as DNA: TGTGCCAGCAGCCCACGAGACAGGGTCCCGGAGACCCAGTACTTC.

The chain couples TRBV11-2 to TRBJ1-6, with D unclear. Germline assignment: CDR1 SGHAT and CDR2 FQNNGV. V dropped 2 bases and J dropped 9 bases, with 14 bases sitting between them. CDR3 size: 15 residues. The CDR3: CASSLWGRRGSPLHF. For the CDR3, the DNA is TGTGCCAGCAGCTTATGGGGTAGGCGGGGTTCACCCCTCCACTTT.

The V call is TRBV4-2, the J call TRBJ1-2; D may be TRBD1 (6 bases). The germline V gene has CDR1 LGHNA and CDR2 YNFKEQ. The CDR3 has 15 amino acids. Trimming shortened V by 1 base and J by 7 bases, and 16 bases separated the two germline ends. This CDR3 is CASSQATTGTSGYTF. CDR3 DNA: TGTGCCAGCAGCCAAGCCACGACAGGAACGAGTGGCTACACCTTC.

The chain carries TRBV3-1 (or the pseudogene TRBV3-2) and TRBJ2-1; maybe TRBD2 (7 bases). V lost 4 bases to trimming and J lost 7 bases, with 23 bases between them. CDR3 length: 17 residues. Germline values: CDR1 LGHDT, CDR2 YNNKEL (reference sequence). The CDR3 spells CASSRRGLAPSPNEQFF. As DNA, the CDR3 is TGTGCCAGCAGCCGGCGGGGGCTAGCCCCATCCCCAAATGAGCAGTTCTTC.

The chain recombines TRBV27 with TRBJ2-1, with D possibly TRBD2 on 6 matching bases. Germline loops: CDR1 MNHEY, CDR2 SMNVEV (reference sequence). This CDR3 has 17 amino acids. The V gene lost 5 bases and the J gene lost 0 bases, with 17 bases spanning the gap. As DNA, the CDR3 is TGTGCCAGCAGTGTAGGGGCTAGCGCGAGCTCCTACAATGAGCAGTTCTTC. It translates to CASSVGASASSYNEQFF.

V usage is TRBV6-5 and J usage is TRBJ1-1; no clear D. The CDR3 extends over 13 amino acids. Per germline, CDR1 MNHEY and CDR2 SVGAGI. V lost 0 bases, J lost 0 bases, and 2 bases lay in between. The DNA for the CDR3 is TGTGCCAGCAGTTACTCGATGAACACTGAAGCTTTCTTT. Protein: CASSYSMNTEAFF.

The CDR3, as DNA: TGTGCCAGCAGCTTATTGTGGAATTCACCCCTCCACTTT. Its protein product is CASSLLWNSPLHF. The chain has TRBV5-5 and TRBJ1-6; D call uncertain. With 2 bases removed from V and 7 bases from J, the gap between germline ends came to 7 bases. The CDR3 length is 13 residues. Germline V gene lookup returns CDR1 SGHKS and CDR2 YYEKEE (reference sequence).

The rearrangement joins TRBV6-5 to TRBJ1-1, with unresolved D. The CDR3 consists of 14 residues. Germline assignment: CDR1 MNHEY and CDR2 SVGAGI. V dropped 3 bases and J dropped 4 bases, with 12 bases sitting between them. In DNA form, the CDR3 reads TGTGCCAGCAGTTATGGGCCACGGGGCACTGAAGCTTTCTTT. This translates into CASSYGPRGTEAFF.

The rearrangement uses TRBV28 and TRBJ2-7; D is undetermined. V dropped 6 bases and J dropped 5 bases, with 11 bases sitting between them. The CDR3 covers 12 residues. From germline, CDR1 is MDHEN and CDR2 SYDVKM. CDR3 DNA: TGTGCCAGCAGCCGCAGAGGTCACGAGCAGTACTTC. Its translation is CASSRRGHEQYF.

This chain uses TRBV24-1 with TRBJ1-1; no clear D gene. This CDR3 contains 13 residues. V gave up 3 bases and J gave up 1 base, with 5 bases separating them. Germline V CDR1 and CDR2: KGHDR, SFDVKD. CDR3 protein: CATSDRRNTEAFF. The CDR3 coding sequence is TGTGCCACCAGTGATAGGCGGAACACTGAAGCTTTCTTT.

The chain links TRBV5-1 to TRBJ2-4; 8 bases agree with TRBD1. The CDR3 extends over 18 amino acids. CDR1 and CDR2 (germline): SGHRS, YFSETQ. Unmatched junction bases numbered 8, after V lost 0 bases and J lost 0 bases. CDR3 bases: TGCGCCAGCAGCTTGGCTTTGGCGACAGGGGAAGCCAAAAACATTCAGTACTTC. Its translation: CASSLALATGEAKNIQYF.

The rearrangement links TRBV4-1 to TRBJ2-3; D call uncertain. Between the trimmed V and J ends, which lost 3 bases and 2 bases, there was a span of 12 bases. The germline gives CDR1 MGHRA, CDR2 YSYEKL. The CDR3 consists of 15 residues. This CDR3 reads CASSHLFANTDTQYF. The CDR3, as DNA: TGCGCCAGCAGCCATCTATTCGCCAACACAGATACGCAGTATTTT.

The gene calls are TRBV19 and TRBJ2-2; 11 nucleotides match TRBD1. V trimming: 9 bases; J trimming: 1 base; junction bases outside the gene matches: 10. CDR1 is LNHDA and CDR2 is SQIVND in the germline V gene (reference sequence). The CDR3 has 17 amino acids. The CDR3 DNA is TGTGCCAGCTTAGGACAGGGGGCGAGTAGGAACACCGGGGAGCTGTTTTTT. Its protein is CASLGQGASRNTGELFF.

The CDR3 nucleotides are TGTGCCAGCAGCCCTGGACAGGGAGACACCGGGGAGCTGTTTTTT. This encodes CASSPGQGDTGELFF. The chain carries TRBV5-5 and TRBJ2-2, with 8 bases matching TRBD1. Germline V gene lookup returns CDR1 SGHKS and CDR2 YYEKEE (reference sequence). This CDR3 has 15 amino acids. V gave up 4 bases and J gave up 3 bases; unmatched junction bases: 5.

The chain joins TRBV19 to TRBJ2-3, with 12 positions matching TRBD2. CDR3 length equals 15 residues. V dropped 5 bases and J dropped 4; count of bases not matched to a gene: 4. Germline CDR1 is LNHDA and CDR2 is SQIVND (reference sequence). The CDR3 region is CASSLAGGGADTQYF. CDR3 sequence (DNA): TGTGCCAGTAGTCTAGCGGGAGGGGGGGCAGATACGCAGTATTTT.

This chain connects TRBV5-1 to TRBJ2-7, with 8 bases fitting TRBD1. The CDR3 loop spans 17 amino acids. CDR1 and CDR2 (germline): SGHRS, YFSETQ. Trimming at V came to 1 base and at J to 3 bases, leaving 12 bases not matched to a gene. The CDR3 nucleotides read TGCGCCAGCAGCTTGTTGGGGACAGGCCGGGGCTTCTACGAGCAGTACTTC. Its translation: CASSLLGTGRGFYEQYF.

The CDR3, as DNA: TGTGCCAGCTCTCCCCCCTCAGACGATGAGCAGTTCTTC. Translated: CASSPPSDDEQFF. The chain links TRBV18 to TRBJ2-1; D call uncertain. Trimming took 6 bases from V and 8 from J, leaving 14 bases between them. CDR1 is KGHSH and CDR2 is LQKENI in the germline V gene. CDR3 length: 13 residues.

The chain couples TRBV7-2 to TRBJ1-2, with no clear D. Germline V gives CDR1 SGHTA, CDR2 FQGNSA. The CDR3 contains 15 residues. Between the trimmed V and J ends, which lost 4 bases and 6 bases, there was a span of 18 bases. The CDR3 loop is CASSSKGPLGHGYTF. The DNA of the CDR3 is TGTGCCAGCAGCTCTAAAGGGCCACTCGGGCATGGCTACACCTTC.